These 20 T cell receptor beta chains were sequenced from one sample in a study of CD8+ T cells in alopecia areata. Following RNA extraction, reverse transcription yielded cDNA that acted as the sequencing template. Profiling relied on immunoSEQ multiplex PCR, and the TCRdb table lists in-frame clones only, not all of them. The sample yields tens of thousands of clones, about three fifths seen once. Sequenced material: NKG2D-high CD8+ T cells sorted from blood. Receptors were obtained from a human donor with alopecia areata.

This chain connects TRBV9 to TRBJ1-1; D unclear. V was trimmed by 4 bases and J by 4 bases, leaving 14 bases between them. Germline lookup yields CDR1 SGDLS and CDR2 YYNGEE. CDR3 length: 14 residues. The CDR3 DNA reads TGTGCCAGCAGCCCCCCGGGCGGGCCCACTGAAGCTTTCTTT. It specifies CASSPPGGPTEAFF.

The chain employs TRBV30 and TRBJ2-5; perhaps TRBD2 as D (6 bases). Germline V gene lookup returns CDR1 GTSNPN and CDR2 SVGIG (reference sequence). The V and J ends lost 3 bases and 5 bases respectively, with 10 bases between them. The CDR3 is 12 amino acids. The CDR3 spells CAWRTSGETQYF. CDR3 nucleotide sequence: TGTGCCTGGAGGACTAGTGGGGAGACCCAGTACTTC.

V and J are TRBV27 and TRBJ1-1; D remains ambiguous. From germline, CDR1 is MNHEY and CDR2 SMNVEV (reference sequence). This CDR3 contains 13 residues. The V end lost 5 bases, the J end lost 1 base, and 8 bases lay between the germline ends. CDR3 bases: TGTGCCAGCAGTCTCTGGAAGAACACTGAAGCTTTCTTT. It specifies CASSLWKNTEAFF.

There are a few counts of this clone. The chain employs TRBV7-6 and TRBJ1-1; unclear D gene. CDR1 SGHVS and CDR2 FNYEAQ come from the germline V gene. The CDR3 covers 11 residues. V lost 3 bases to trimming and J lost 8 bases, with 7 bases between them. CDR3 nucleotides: TGTGCCAGCAGCTTTGGGCAGGAAGCTTTCTTT. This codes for CASSFGQEAFF.

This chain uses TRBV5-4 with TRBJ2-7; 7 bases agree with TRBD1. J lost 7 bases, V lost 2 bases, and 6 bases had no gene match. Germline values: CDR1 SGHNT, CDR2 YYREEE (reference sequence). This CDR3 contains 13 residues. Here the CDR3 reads CASSFRGRGEQYF. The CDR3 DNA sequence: TGTGCCAGCAGCTTTAGGGGGCGCGGGGAGCAGTACTTC.

CDR3 in DNA: TGCGCCAGCAGCCAAGATTTAAGGACGAAGGCCTTCTACGAGCAGTACTTC. It yields the protein CASSQDLRTKAFYEQYF. The chain combines TRBV4-1 with TRBJ2-7; D ambiguous. V was clipped by 0 bases and J by 3 bases, with 18 bases between them. The germline V gene encodes CDR1 MGHRA and CDR2 YSYEKL. The CDR3 runs 17 residues.

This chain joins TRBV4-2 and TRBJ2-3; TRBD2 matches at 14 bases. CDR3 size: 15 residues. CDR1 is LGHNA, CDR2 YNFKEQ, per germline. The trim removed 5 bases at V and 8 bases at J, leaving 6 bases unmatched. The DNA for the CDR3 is TGTGCCAGCAGCTACGGGACTAGCGGGGGTGCTACGCAGTATTTT. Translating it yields CASSYGTSGGATQYF.

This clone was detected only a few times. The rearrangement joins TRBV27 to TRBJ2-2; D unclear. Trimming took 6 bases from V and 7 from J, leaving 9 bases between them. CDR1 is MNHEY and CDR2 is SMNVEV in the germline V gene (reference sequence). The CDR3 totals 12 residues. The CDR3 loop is CASSSSGGELFF. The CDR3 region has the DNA TGTGCCAGCAGCTCCTCGGGCGGGGAGCTGTTTTTT.

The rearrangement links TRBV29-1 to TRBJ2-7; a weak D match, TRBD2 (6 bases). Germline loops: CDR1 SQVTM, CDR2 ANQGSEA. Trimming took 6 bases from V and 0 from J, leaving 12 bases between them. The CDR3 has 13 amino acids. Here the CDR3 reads CSVPRESSYEQYF. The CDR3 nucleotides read TGCAGCGTCCCTCGGGAGAGCTCCTACGAGCAGTACTTC.

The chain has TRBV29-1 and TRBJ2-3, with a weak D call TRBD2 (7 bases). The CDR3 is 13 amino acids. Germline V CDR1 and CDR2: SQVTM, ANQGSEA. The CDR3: CVVGGPDTDTQYF. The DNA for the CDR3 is TGCGTAGTCGGGGGGCCGGACACAGATACGCAGTATTTT.

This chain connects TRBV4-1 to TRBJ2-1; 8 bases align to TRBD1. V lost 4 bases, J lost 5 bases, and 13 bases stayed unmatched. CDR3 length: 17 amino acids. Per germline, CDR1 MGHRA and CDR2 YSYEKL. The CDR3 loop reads CASSPKGQGTFNNEQFF. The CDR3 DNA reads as TGCGCCAGCAGCCCAAAAGGACAGGGAACTTTTAACAATGAGCAGTTCTTC.

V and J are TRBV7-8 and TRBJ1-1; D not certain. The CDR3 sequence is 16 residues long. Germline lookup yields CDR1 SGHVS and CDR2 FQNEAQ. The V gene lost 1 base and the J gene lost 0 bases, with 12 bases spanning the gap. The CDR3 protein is CASSLEIAELNTEAFF. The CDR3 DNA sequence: TGTGCCAGCAGCTTAGAAATTGCGGAACTGAACACTGAAGCTTTCTTT.

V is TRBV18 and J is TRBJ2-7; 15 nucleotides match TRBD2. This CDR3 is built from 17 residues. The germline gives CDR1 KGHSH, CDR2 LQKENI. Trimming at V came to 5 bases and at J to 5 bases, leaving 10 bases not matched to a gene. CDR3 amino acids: CASSLEGLAGGPHEQYF. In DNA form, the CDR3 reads TGTGCCAGCTCATTAGAGGGACTAGCGGGAGGCCCCCACGAGCAGTACTTC.

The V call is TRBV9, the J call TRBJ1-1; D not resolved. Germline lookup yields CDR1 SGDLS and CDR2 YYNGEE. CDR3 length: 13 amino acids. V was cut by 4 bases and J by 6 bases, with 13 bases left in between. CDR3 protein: CASSPIEEAEAFF. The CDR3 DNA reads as TGTGCCAGCAGCCCAATTGAGGAGGCTGAAGCTTTCTTT.

The CDR3 coding sequence is TGTGCCAGTAGTTTTTCCTACACGGACAGCTACGAGCAGTACTTC. Amino acids: CASSFSYTDSYEQYF. The chain is built from TRBV19 and TRBJ2-7; TRBD1 is a possible D gene (6 bases). CDR3 length: 15 residues. Germline V gene sequence: CDR1 LNHDA, CDR2 SQIVND (reference sequence). V gave up 5 bases and J gave up 3 bases, with 17 bases separating them.

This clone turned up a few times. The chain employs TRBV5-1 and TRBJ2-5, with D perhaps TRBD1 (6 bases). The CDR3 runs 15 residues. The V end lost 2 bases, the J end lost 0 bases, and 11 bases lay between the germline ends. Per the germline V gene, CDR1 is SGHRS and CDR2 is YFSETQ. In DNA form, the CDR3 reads TGCGCCAGCAGCTTCAGTCAGGGGAACCAAGAGACCCAGTACTTC. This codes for CASSFSQGNQETQYF.

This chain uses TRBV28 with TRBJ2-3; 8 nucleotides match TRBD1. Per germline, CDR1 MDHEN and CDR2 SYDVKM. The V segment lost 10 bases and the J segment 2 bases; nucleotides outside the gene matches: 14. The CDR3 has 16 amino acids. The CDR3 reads CATYDPRTGNTDTQYF. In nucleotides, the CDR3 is TGTGCCACCTACGACCCCCGGACAGGGAACACAGATACGCAGTATTTT.

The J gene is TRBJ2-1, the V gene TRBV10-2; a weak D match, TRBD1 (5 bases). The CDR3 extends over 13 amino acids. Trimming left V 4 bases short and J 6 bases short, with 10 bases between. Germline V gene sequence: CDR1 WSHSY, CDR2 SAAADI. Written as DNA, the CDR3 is TGCGCCAGCAGTGGATCAGGGTTCAATGAGCAGTTCTTC. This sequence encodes CASSGSGFNEQFF.

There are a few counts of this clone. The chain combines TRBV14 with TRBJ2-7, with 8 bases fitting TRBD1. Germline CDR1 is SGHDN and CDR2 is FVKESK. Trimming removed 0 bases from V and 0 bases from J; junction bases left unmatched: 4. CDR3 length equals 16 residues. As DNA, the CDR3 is TGTGCCAGCAGCCAAGAAATGGACAGGGACTCCTACGAGCAGTACTTC. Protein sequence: CASSQEMDRDSYEQYF.

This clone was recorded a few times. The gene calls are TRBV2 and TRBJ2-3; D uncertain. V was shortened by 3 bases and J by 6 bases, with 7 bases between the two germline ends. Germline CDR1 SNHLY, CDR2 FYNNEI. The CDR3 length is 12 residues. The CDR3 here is CASSDPPDTQYF. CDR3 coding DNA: TGTGCCAGCAGTGATCCCCCCGATACGCAGTATTTT.